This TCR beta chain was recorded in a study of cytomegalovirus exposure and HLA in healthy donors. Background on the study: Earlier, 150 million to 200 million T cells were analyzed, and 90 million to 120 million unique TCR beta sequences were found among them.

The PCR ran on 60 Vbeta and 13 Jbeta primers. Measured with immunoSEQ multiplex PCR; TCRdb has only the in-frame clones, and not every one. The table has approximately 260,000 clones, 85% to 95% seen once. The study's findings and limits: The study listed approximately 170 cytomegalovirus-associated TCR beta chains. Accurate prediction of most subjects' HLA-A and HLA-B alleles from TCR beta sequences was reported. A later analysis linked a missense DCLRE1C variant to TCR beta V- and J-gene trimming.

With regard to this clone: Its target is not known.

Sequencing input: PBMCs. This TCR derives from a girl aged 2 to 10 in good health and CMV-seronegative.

The CDR3 reads CASSLGLTSGKETQYF. CDR3 nucleotide sequence: TGTGCCAGCAGCTTAGGATTGACTAGCGGGAAAGAGACCCAGTACTTC. This rearrangement joins TRBV7-2 to TRBJ2-5, with TRBD2 identical over 11 bases. The CDR3 has 16 amino acids. Germline loops: CDR1 SGHTA, CDR2 FQGNSA. J gave up 3 bases and V 1 base, and 4 bases lay outside the gene matches.